A single sample is the source of the 7 T cell receptor beta chains below, sequenced in a study of identical twins. TCRdb reanalysed the 5' RACE reads using MiXCR and keeps one entry per CDR3 protein. The repertoire holds a few hundred thousand distinct CDR3 sequences, with 24% as singletons. Another study also made use of these data, one on T cells expressing NK-cell markers.

Sequencing input: CD4+ T cells sorted from blood. Receptors were obtained from a woman between 18 and 29 years old in good health.

A few counts support this clonotype. This sequence joins TRBV7-3 and TRBJ2-7; 10 nucleotides agree with TRBD1. Germline CDR1 SGHTA, CDR2 FQGTGA. V lost 1 base and J lost 2; bases outside the gene matches: 5. The CDR3 spans 16 residues. The CDR3 DNA reads TGTGCCAGCAGCTTAAGCGGGACAGGGGTTACCTACGAGCAGTACTTC. Protein sequence: CASSLSGTGVTYEQYF.

The chain uses TRBV7-2 and TRBJ2-1, with unresolved D. CDR3 size: 14 residues. The germline gives CDR1 SGHTA, CDR2 FQGNSA. V gave up 1 base and J gave up 5 bases, with 9 bases separating them. CDR3 region: CASSLGNLNNEQFF. The CDR3 nucleotides read TGTGCCAGCAGCTTAGGTAACCTTAACAATGAGCAGTTCTTC.

The chain joins TRBV20-1 to TRBJ1-2, with D possibly matching TRBD1 (5 bases). Germline assignment: CDR1 DFQATT and CDR2 SNEGSKA (reference sequence). V lost 6 bases to trimming and J lost 2 bases, with 13 bases between them. The CDR3 consists of 13 residues. The CDR3 here is CSATADKNYGYTF. DNA for the CDR3: TGCAGTGCAACTGCGGACAAGAACTATGGCTACACCTTC.

In regard to this clonotype: Germline and junction disagree at one end, which may indicate a read error. J is TRBJ1-1 and V is TRBV5-1; TRBD1 is a possible D gene (6 bases). Germline values: CDR1 SGHRS, CDR2 YFSETQ. The CDR3 sequence is 13 residues long. The CDR3 spells CASRRTVNTEAFF. The CDR3 DNA reads as TGCGCCAGCAGAAGGACAGTGAATACTGAAGCTTTCTTT.

In its sample, this clonotype was seen a few times. V is TRBV10-3 and J is TRBJ2-3; 9 positions match TRBD2. The germline V gene encodes CDR1 ENHRY and CDR2 SYGVKD. CDR3 size: 17 residues. Trimming removed 6 bases from V and 2 bases from J; junction bases left unmatched: 12. This chain's CDR3 is CAIRAPRAGGNTDTQYF. Written as DNA, the CDR3 is TGTGCCATCAGAGCACCGAGAGCGGGGGGTAACACAGATACGCAGTATTTT.

V and J are TRBV5-4 and TRBJ2-3; D may be TRBD2 (6 bases). Trimming took 7 bases from V and 4 from J, leaving 10 bases between them. The CDR3 is 12 amino acids. Per germline, CDR1 SGHNT and CDR2 YYREEE (reference sequence). The CDR3 sequence: CASRRDSDTQYF. As DNA, the CDR3 is TGTGCCAGCCGGCGGGATTCAGATACGCAGTATTTT. Complete variable domain (other parts from reference TRBV5-4 and TRBJ2-3): ETGVTQSPTHLIKTRGQQVTLRCSSQSGHNTVSWYQQALGQGPQFIFQYYREEENGRGNFPPRFSGLQFPNYSSELNVNALELDDSALYLCASRRDSDTQYFGPGTRLTVL.

This chain uses TRBV7-9 with TRBJ2-3; 7 bases match TRBD1. The J segment lost 10 bases and the V segment lost 3 bases, leaving 4 bases of the junction unmatched. The CDR3 totals 12 residues. Germline loops: CDR1 SEHNR, CDR2 FQNEAQ (reference sequence). The CDR3 DNA follows: TGTGCCAGCAGCTTTGTGGGACAGTCGCAGTATTTT. This sequence encodes CASSFVGQSQYF.